The 8 T cell receptor beta chains reported below all come from one sample, sequenced in a study of beta chain features in type 1 diabetes. Study results and caveats: Moderate but significant shortening of TCRB CDR3s was recorded in all four CD4+ subsets from Type 1 diabetes patients.

Sequenced material consisted of expressed TCRB transcripts (all of the isolated RNA was reverse transcribed). The repertoire was sequenced with immunoSEQ multiplex PCR; TCRdb's copy has only in-frame clones and lacks some. The profile shows about 340,000 clones, around 9% of them singletons. These receptors have no known antigen. Sequencing was done on a sample of central memory CD4+ T cells from blood. The source is a man younger than 40 with type 1 diabetes.

This chain joins TRBV2 and TRBJ2-1; possibly TRBD1 for D (5 bases). The CDR3 length is 14 residues. V was trimmed by 0 bases and J by 12 bases, leaving 15 bases between them. Germline lookup yields CDR1 SNHLY and CDR2 FYNNEI. The CDR3 protein is CASSEASGIVGQFF. CDR3 DNA: TGTGCCAGCAGTGAAGCCTCAGGGATCGTAGGGCAGTTCTTC.

The chain employs TRBV6-5 and TRBJ2-3; D may correspond to TRBD1 or TRBD2 (5 bases each). V was shortened by 6 bases and J by 2 bases, with 9 bases between the two germline ends. The CDR3 is 13 amino acids. Per germline, CDR1 MNHEY and CDR2 SVGAGI. The CDR3 loop reads CASSRDLTDTQYF. CDR3 sequence (DNA): TGTGCCAGCAGCCGGGACCTCACAGATACGCAGTATTTT.

The chain recombines TRBV6-5 with TRBJ1-4; TRBD1 agrees at 7 bases. The CDR3 is 15 amino acids. The V gene end was trimmed by 5 bases and the J gene end by 8 bases; junction bases not matched to a gene: 11. CDR1 is MNHEY and CDR2 is SVGAGI in the germline V gene. CDR3 region: CASSTRQGGGEKLFF. The CDR3 nucleotides read TGTGCCAGCAGTACCCGACAGGGAGGGGGAGAAAAACTGTTTTTT.

This clone turned up a few times. The chain couples TRBV11-2 to TRBJ2-1, with D possibly being TRBD2 (5 bases). The V and J ends lost 0 bases and 1 base respectively, with 7 bases between them. The CDR3 runs to 15 residues. CDR1 and CDR2 from the germline V gene are SGHAT and FQNNGV. CDR3: CASSLEGGSYNEQFF. Here the CDR3 DNA reads TGTGCCAGCAGCTTAGAGGGCGGGTCCTACAATGAGCAGTTCTTC.

This clone was counted only a few times. The rearrangement uses TRBV2 and TRBJ2-3, with 13 bases lining up with TRBD2. This CDR3 spans 15 amino acids. Germline V gives CDR1 SNHLY, CDR2 FYNNEI. The V segment lost 7 bases and the J segment 0 bases; nucleotides outside the gene matches: 1. The CDR3 protein is CASTTSGGSTDTQYF. CDR3 nucleotide sequence: TGTGCCAGCACGACTAGCGGGGGGAGCACAGATACGCAGTATTTT.

The chain recombines TRBV7-2 with TRBJ2-6; TRBD1 might be the D (5 bases). There are 15 residues in the CDR3. Trimming removed 5 bases from V and 0 bases from J, with 8 bases in between. The germline V gene encodes CDR1 SGHTA and CDR2 FQGNSA. CDR3 loop: CASSQDSSGANVLTF. The CDR3 nucleotides read TGTGCCAGCAGCCAAGACAGCTCTGGGGCCAACGTCCTGACTTTC.

This clone has more than one count but fewer than ten. V and J are TRBV11-3 and TRBJ2-2; the match to TRBD2 covers 13 bases. The CDR3 contains 20 residues. J was trimmed by 1 base and V by 4 bases; bases with no gene match: 12. Germline CDR1 and CDR2: SGHNT and YENEEA. CDR3 nucleotides: TGTGCCAGCAGCTCGGACTTCGGACTAGCGGGGGCTCTGAACACCGGGGAGCTGTTTTTT. Amino acid sequence: CASSSDFGLAGALNTGELFF.

V usage is TRBV7-9 and J usage is TRBJ2-3; D uncertain. Germline V gene data show CDR1 as SEHNR and CDR2 as FQNEAQ (reference sequence). The CDR3 consists of 13 residues. The V gene lost 2 bases and the J gene lost 1 base, with 4 bases spanning the gap. The CDR3 reads CASSLIGTDTQYF. The CDR3 coding sequence is TGTGCCAGCAGCTTAATCGGCACAGATACGCAGTATTTT.